The 20 T cell receptor beta chains below come from one sample, sequenced in a study of shared clonotypes between healthy human individuals. Assay used: immunoSEQ multiplex PCR; TCRdb lists only in-frame clones, some missing. The data contain fewer than 1.8 million clones, around 98.5% of them singletons. Specimen: naive CD4+ T cells sorted from blood. Described subset: CD45RA+ positively selected. These receptors all come from a man aged 25 to 40 in good health.

This chain connects TRBV19 to TRBJ2-7; the D gene could be TRBD1 or TRBD2 (6 bases each). The CDR3 runs 15 residues. Germline lookup yields CDR1 LNHDA and CDR2 SQIVND (reference sequence). Between the trimmed V and J ends, which lost 3 bases and 7 bases, there was a span of 19 bases. CDR3 DNA: TGTGCCAGTAGTATCTTCGGGGGCCAAATGCGGGAGCAGTACTTC. It is translated as CASSIFGGQMREQYF.

V gene TRBV6-5 combines with J gene TRBJ1-2; D might be TRBD1 (5 bases). The CDR3 length is 15 residues. CDR1 is MNHEY and CDR2 is SVGAGI in the germline V gene. Trimming removed 0 bases at V and 8 bases at J, with 16 bases between. CDR3 in DNA: TGTGCCAGCAGTTACTCGAGTCTGGGGCGTCGAGGCTACACCTTC. Translation: CASSYSSLGRRGYTF.

The rearrangement uses TRBV25-1 and TRBJ1-1; 7 positions agree with TRBD1. Germline CDR1 is MGHDK and CDR2 is SYGVNS. Trimming took 6 bases from V and 4 from J; bases not matched to a gene: 17. This CDR3 region has 17 residues. The DNA of the CDR3 is TGTGCCAGCAGACGACAGGGTATTGGGTTGATGGGCACTGAAGCTTTCTTT. This gives the protein CASRRQGIGLMGTEAFF.

The V call is TRBV18, the J call TRBJ2-2; 10 bases line up with TRBD2. The CDR3 spans 17 residues. The germline CDR1 and CDR2 sequences are KGHSH and LQKENI. V lost 1 base to trimming and J lost 5 bases; unmatched junction nucleotides: 7. CDR3 amino acids: CASSPLLAGDGTGELFF. CDR3 nucleotide sequence: TGTGCCAGCTCACCACTTCTAGCGGGAGATGGTACCGGGGAGCTGTTTTTT.

The chain is built from TRBV2 and TRBJ1-4; D not resolved. CDR3 length: 16 amino acids. The V end lost 2 bases, the J end lost 5 bases, and 15 bases lay between the germline ends. CDR1 SNHLY and CDR2 FYNNEI come from the germline V gene. DNA of the CDR3: TGTGCCAGCAGTGAATACCTCGGGGTCACGAATGAAAAACTGTTTTTT. It yields the protein CASSEYLGVTNEKLFF.

The gene calls are TRBV27 and TRBJ1-1, with D possibly TRBD1 on 5 matching bases. The CDR3 is 14 amino acids. Trimming took 6 bases from V and 5 from J, leaving 16 bases between them. CDR1 is MNHEY and CDR2 is SMNVEV in the germline V gene (reference sequence). The CDR3 spells CASRSRQFETEAFF. CDR3 nucleotide sequence: TGTGCCAGCAGGTCGAGACAGTTCGAGACTGAAGCTTTCTTT.

This clone was seen a single time. V gene TRBV5-1 combines with J gene TRBJ2-2; 11 bases are shared with TRBD2. The CDR3 consists of 15 residues. V lost 4 bases and J lost 7; bases outside the gene matches: 6. Germline loops: CDR1 SGHRS, CDR2 YFSETQ. The CDR3 reads CASSTLGTSGGELFF. CDR3 coding DNA: TGCGCCAGCAGCACTCTCGGGACTAGCGGCGGGGAGCTGTTTTTT.

This clone was seen a handful of times. The chain links TRBV6-1 to TRBJ2-4; the D gene is possibly TRBD2 (6 bases). The germline V gene encodes CDR1 MNHNS and CDR2 SASEGT. This CDR3 is built from 15 residues. Trimming removed 4 bases at V and 1 base at J, with 11 bases between. The CDR3 region has the DNA TGTGCCAGCAGTGTGGAAGGGAGGGCCAAAAACATTCAGTACTTC. It is translated as CASSVEGRAKNIQYF.

V gene TRBV27 combines with J gene TRBJ2-7, with D perhaps matching TRBD1 (6 bases). This CDR3 contains 13 residues. Germline-derived CDR1 and CDR2 are MNHEY and SMNVEV (reference sequence). The V gene lost 4 bases and the J gene lost 7 bases, with 14 bases spanning the gap. The CDR3 nucleotides read TGTGCCAGCAGTTCATACAGGGTTTGGGAGCAGTACTTC. It specifies CASSSYRVWEQYF.

The chain is built from TRBV18 and TRBJ1-2; perhaps TRBD1 as D (6 bases). The CDR3 consists of 16 residues. CDR1 and CDR2 (germline): KGHSH, LQKENI. The V end lost 1 base, the J end lost 0 bases, and 12 bases lay between the germline ends. The CDR3 DNA reads TGTGCCAGCTCACCACAAGGGGGGACTACTAACTATGGCTACACCTTC. Residues: CASSPQGGTTNYGYTF.

The chain has TRBV19 and TRBJ2-7; 10 bases are shared with TRBD1. Trimming cost V 0 bases and J 5 bases; bases outside gene matches: 7. The germline V gene encodes CDR1 LNHDA and CDR2 SQIVND (reference sequence). The CDR3 consists of 16 residues. The CDR3 coding sequence is TGTGCCAGTAGTATAGAGGGAGGGACAGGGGTCCACGAGCAGTACTTC. Translated: CASSIEGGTGVHEQYF.

The V call is TRBV5-1, the J call TRBJ2-7; D remains unclear. Germline CDR1 reads SGHRS; CDR2 reads YFSETQ. V shed 0 bases and J shed 0 bases, with 19 bases lying between them. CDR3 length: 18 amino acids. As DNA, the CDR3 is TGCGCCAGCAGCTTGGATCCCCCGGGCACTACGGTCTCCTACGAGCAGTACTTC. This sequence encodes CASSLDPPGTTVSYEQYF.

The rearrangement joins TRBV7-2 to TRBJ1-5; D possibly corresponds to TRBD1 (5 bases). V was pared by 8 bases and J by 1 base, with 9 bases between. CDR3 length equals 13 residues. Germline V gives CDR1 SGHTA, CDR2 FQGNSA. The CDR3 DNA reads as TGTGCCAGCGGGCCAGGGAGCAATCAGCCCCAGCATTTT. Residues: CASGPGSNQPQHF.

V is TRBV7-8 and J is TRBJ2-7; D gene unclear. Germline V gene data show CDR1 as SGHVS and CDR2 as FQNEAQ. The CDR3 is 14 amino acids. The ends were cut back, 4 bases at V and 5 bases at J, with 15 bases in the middle. The CDR3, as DNA: TGTGCCAGCAGCTCACGGACCCTACGGCACGAGCAGTACTTC. Protein sequence: CASSSRTLRHEQYF.

V and J are TRBV7-9 and TRBJ2-3; D call uncertain. From germline, CDR1 is SEHNR and CDR2 FQNEAQ (reference sequence). Trimming left V 5 bases short and J 2 bases short, with 17 bases between. The CDR3 is 16 amino acids. The CDR3 DNA sequence: TGTGCCAGCAGCCGAAAGGGCTCCCATCACACAGATACGCAGTATTTT. Residues: CASSRKGSHHTDTQYF. Based on the CDR3 plus reference TRBV7-9 and TRBJ2-3, the full variable domain is DTGVSQNPRHKITKRGQNVTFRCDPISEHNRLYWYRQTLGQGPEFLTYFQNEAQLEKSRLLSDRFSAERPKGSFSTLEIQRTEQGDSAMYLCASSRKGSHHTDTQYFGPGTRLTVL.

The chain carries TRBV11-2 and TRBJ2-3; 8 bases agree with TRBD2. Germline V gene sequence: CDR1 SGHAT, CDR2 FQNNGV. There are 14 residues in the CDR3. The trim removed 1 base at V and 7 bases at J, leaving 4 bases unmatched. CDR3 amino acids: CASSLAGGMNTQYF. The DNA for the CDR3 is TGTGCCAGCAGCTTAGCGGGAGGGATGAATACGCAGTATTTT.

CDR3 in DNA: TGTGCCAGCAGGGAGGGGTCAGAGACCCAGTACTTC. This translates into CASREGSETQYF. The chain is built from TRBV6-6 and TRBJ2-5; D perhaps matches TRBD2 (6 bases). The V end lost 6 bases, the J end lost 4 bases, and 9 bases lay between the germline ends. The CDR3 has 12 residues. CDR1 and CDR2 from the germline V gene are MNHNY and SVGAGI (reference sequence).

The chain uses TRBV7-2 and TRBJ1-1; D remains unclear. The V gene's germline CDR1 is SGHTA and CDR2 FQGNSA. The CDR3 is made up of 12 amino acids. The ends were cut back, 5 bases at V and 10 bases at J, with 14 bases in the middle. As DNA, the CDR3 is TGTGCCAGCAGCCAGACACCCAGAACAGCTTTCTTT. It specifies CASSQTPRTAFF.

This chain joins TRBV4-1 and TRBJ2-4, with 14 bases fitting TRBD2. The V gene's germline CDR1 is MGHRA and CDR2 YSYEKL. The CDR3 totals 20 residues. V trimming: 1 base; J trimming: 4 bases; junction bases outside the gene matches: 12. The CDR3 sequence is CASSQGGLAGVNPPKNIQYF. The CDR3 DNA sequence: TGCGCCAGCAGCCAAGGGGGACTAGCGGGAGTCAATCCCCCGAAAAACATTCAGTACTTC.

With respect to this clone: This sample includes further DNA sequences coding for the same CDR3. The rearrangement links TRBV18 to TRBJ2-7, with 7 bases that match TRBD2. The length of the CDR3 is 14 residues. Germline lookup yields CDR1 KGHSH and CDR2 LQKENI. Trimming at V came to 3 bases and at J to 0 bases, leaving 2 bases not matched to a gene. Written as DNA, the CDR3 is TGTGCCAGCTCACCTGGCGGGAGCTCCTACGAGCAGTACTTC. This codes for CASSPGGSSYEQYF.